This TCR beta chain is from a study of cytomegalovirus exposure and HLA in healthy donors. Notes on the study in general: Associated with cytomegalovirus, according to the listing, were about 160 TCR beta chains.

Sequenced by immunoSEQ multiplex PCR; TCRdb stores in-frame clones only, minus some. The sample consists of fewer than 90,000 clones, 90% to 96% of them appearing once. Turning to this clone: What it binds is unknown.

The CDR3 runs 14 residues. V shed 8 bases and J shed 2 bases, with 12 bases lying between them. Germline values: CDR1 MGHDK, CDR2 SYGVNS. J is TRBJ2-2 and V is TRBV25-1; possibly TRBD1 for D (6 bases). The origin of this receptor is a man between 18 and 29 years old in good health and CMV-seropositive. Sequencing was carried out using PBMCs. The CDR3 DNA reads TGTGCCAGCCGCCGACAGGAAAACACCGGGGAGCTGTTTTTT. Its protein is CASRRQENTGELFF. The variable domain in full, with the rest retrieved from reference TRBV25-1 and TRBJ2-2, is EADIYQTPRYLVIGTGKKITLECSQTMGHDKMYWYQQDPGMELHLIHYSYGVNSTEKGDLSSESTVSRIRTEHFPLTLESARPSHTSQYLCASRRQENTGELFFGEGSRLTVL.